The rows below give T cell receptor beta chains drawn from one sample of a study of Ad26.COV2.S vaccination and SARS-CoV-2 variants. The repertoire was sequenced with immunoSEQ multiplex PCR; TCRdb's copy has only in-frame clones and lacks some. The sample has 300,000 to 400,000 clones; about 88% are singletons. This sample comprised peripheral blood, obtained in a trial of Ad26.COV2.S vaccine versus placebo. The receptors stem from a person aged 18-60 years who received the Ad26.COV2.S COVID-19 vaccine or a placebo. The CDR3 runs from the conserved cysteine through the conserved F or W. D genes are given only for firm matches. Size is omitted from some rows. Given values are once, few, many or a class for expanded clones.

CDR3 protein: CASSPGGLERQPQHF
CDR3 DNA: TGTGCCAGCAGCCCCGGGGGCCTCGAGAGGCAGCCCCAGCATTTT
D gene: -
J gene: TRBJ1-5
V gene: TRBV9
clone size: -

CDR3 protein: CASSWAGVGEKLFF
CDR3 DNA: TGCGCCAGCAGCTGGGCAGGGGTTGGTGAAAAACTGTTTTTT
D gene: -
J gene: TRBJ1-4
V gene: TRBV4-3
clone size: -

CDR3 protein: CAISEQGTTEAFF
CDR3 DNA: TGTGCCATCAGTGAGCAGGGGACCACTGAAGCTTTCTTT
D gene: -
J gene: TRBJ1-1
V gene: TRBV10-3
clone size: once

CDR3 protein: CASSQDLTGGSSGYTF
CDR3 DNA: TGCGCCAGCAGCCAAGATCTCACAGGTGGGAGTAGTGGCTACACCTTC
D gene: -
J gene: TRBJ1-2
V gene: TRBV4-1
clone size: -

CDR3 protein: CASSLGGRGRLHF
CDR3 DNA: TGTGCCAGCAGCTTGGGAGGACGAGGGCGCCTCCACTTT
D gene: -
J gene: TRBJ1-6
V gene: TRBV5-6
clone size: -

CDR3 protein: CASSYEQNTNTGELFF
CDR3 DNA: TGTGCCAGCAGTTACGAACAAAATACAAACACCGGGGAGCTGTTTTTT
D gene: -
J gene: TRBJ2-2
V gene: TRBV27
clone size: once

CDR3 protein: CATSFRTGAGANVLTF
CDR3 DNA: TGTGCCACCAGTTTCCGGACAGGGGCTGGGGCCAACGTCCTGACTTTC
D gene: TRBD1
J gene: TRBJ2-6
V gene: TRBV24-1
clone size: -

CDR3 protein: CASSFDVGSGNTIYF
CDR3 DNA: TGTGCCAGCAGCTTTGATGTCGGCTCTGGAAACACCATATATTTT
D gene: -
J gene: TRBJ1-3
V gene: TRBV7-9
clone size: -

CDR3 protein: CAISRDSNIYEQYF
CDR3 DNA: TGTGCCATCAGTCGGGACAGCAACATTTACGAGCAGTACTTC
D gene: TRBD1
J gene: TRBJ2-7
V gene: TRBV10-3
clone size: once

CDR3 protein: CASSLTDRGFEQYF
CDR3 DNA: TGTGCCAGCAGCCTAACGGACAGGGGGTTCGAGCAGTACTTC
D gene: TRBD1
J gene: TRBJ2-7
V gene: TRBV3-1/TRBV3-2
clone size: -

CDR3 protein: CATSNQGARSYEQYF
CDR3 DNA: TGTGCCACCAGCAACCAGGGGGCGCGGTCGTACGAGCAGTACTTC
D gene: TRBD1
J gene: TRBJ2-7
V gene: TRBV24-1
clone size: -

CDR3 protein: CASSEDFAGGPYNEQFF
CDR3 DNA: TGTGCCAGCAGTGAAGATTTTGCGGGAGGGCCCTACAATGAGCAGTTCTTC
D gene: TRBD2
J gene: TRBJ2-1
V gene: TRBV6-1
clone size: -

CDR3 protein: CASSLERVGSPLHF
CDR3 DNA: TGTGCCAGCAGCTTGGAAAGGGTTGGCTCACCCCTCCACTTT
D gene: -
J gene: TRBJ1-6
V gene: TRBV5-5
clone size: -

CDR3 protein: CASSPGLAVGTGELFF
CDR3 DNA: TGTGCCAGCAGCCCGGGACTAGCGGTAGGCACCGGGGAGCTGTTTTTT
D gene: TRBD2
J gene: TRBJ2-2
V gene: TRBV7-9
clone size: -

CDR3 protein: CASSPLPGQGPDTQYF
CDR3 DNA: TGTGCCAGCAGTCCCCTTCCGGGACAGGGCCCTGATACGCAGTATTTT
D gene: TRBD1
J gene: TRBJ2-3
V gene: TRBV27
clone size: -

CDR3 protein: CASSLTRESYEQYF
CDR3 DNA: TGTGCCAGCAGTCTGACCCGCGAAAGCTACGAGCAGTACTTC
D gene: -
J gene: TRBJ2-7
V gene: TRBV6-5
clone size: -

CDR3 protein: CASSLASGGIYNEQFF
CDR3 DNA: TGTGCCAGCAGCTTAGCCAGCGGGGGGATTTACAATGAGCAGTTCTTC
D gene: TRBD2
J gene: TRBJ2-1
V gene: TRBV7-8
clone size: -

CDR3 protein: CASSHEGTGGYNEQFF
CDR3 DNA: TGTGCCAGCAGCCACGAGGGGACAGGGGGCTACAATGAGCAGTTCTTC
D gene: TRBD1
J gene: TRBJ2-1
V gene: TRBV7-9
clone size: -

CDR3 protein: CASSLRGAGNQPQHF
CDR3 DNA: TGCGCCAGCAGCTTGCGGGGGGCAGGCAATCAGCCCCAGCATTTT
D gene: -
J gene: TRBJ1-5
V gene: TRBV5-1
clone size: few

CDR3 protein: CASSLDGQANQPQHF
CDR3 DNA: TGCGCCAGCAGCTTGGATGGTCAGGCTAATCAGCCCCAGCATTTT
D gene: -
J gene: TRBJ1-5
V gene: TRBV5-1
clone size: -

CDR3 protein: CASSFRELETQYF
CDR3 DNA: TGTGCCAGCAGCTTTCGGGAGCTAGAGACCCAGTACTTC
D gene: -
J gene: TRBJ2-5
V gene: TRBV7-9
clone size: -

CDR3 protein: CASSSLPTGNTGELFF
CDR3 DNA: TGTGCCAGCAGTTCACTCCCGACAGGGAACACCGGGGAGCTGTTTTTT
D gene: -
J gene: TRBJ2-2
V gene: TRBV28
clone size: -

CDR3 protein: CASSLDSGIDTQYF
CDR3 DNA: TGTGCCAGCAGCTTAGATTCGGGAATAGATACGCAGTATTTT
D gene: -
J gene: TRBJ2-3
V gene: TRBV7-2
clone size: -

CDR3 protein: CASSQDYDQPQHF
CDR3 DNA: TGCGCCAGCAGCCAAGATTACGATCAGCCCCAGCATTTT
D gene: -
J gene: TRBJ1-5
V gene: TRBV4-1
clone size: -

CDR3 protein: CASSRTLGQTYEQYF
CDR3 DNA: TGTGCCAGCAGCCGAACATTGGGACAGACCTACGAGCAGTACTTC
D gene: TRBD1
J gene: TRBJ2-7
V gene: TRBV5-6
clone size: -

CDR3 protein: CASRPLTGLNEKLFF
CDR3 DNA: TGTGCCAGCAGGCCATTGACAGGGCTTAATGAAAAACTGTTTTTT
D gene: TRBD1
J gene: TRBJ1-4
V gene: TRBV2
clone size: -

CDR3 protein: CSASRGWEQFF
CDR3 DNA: TGCAGTGCTAGTCGGGGGTGGGAGCAGTTCTTC
D gene: -
J gene: TRBJ2-1
V gene: TRBV20-1
clone size: -